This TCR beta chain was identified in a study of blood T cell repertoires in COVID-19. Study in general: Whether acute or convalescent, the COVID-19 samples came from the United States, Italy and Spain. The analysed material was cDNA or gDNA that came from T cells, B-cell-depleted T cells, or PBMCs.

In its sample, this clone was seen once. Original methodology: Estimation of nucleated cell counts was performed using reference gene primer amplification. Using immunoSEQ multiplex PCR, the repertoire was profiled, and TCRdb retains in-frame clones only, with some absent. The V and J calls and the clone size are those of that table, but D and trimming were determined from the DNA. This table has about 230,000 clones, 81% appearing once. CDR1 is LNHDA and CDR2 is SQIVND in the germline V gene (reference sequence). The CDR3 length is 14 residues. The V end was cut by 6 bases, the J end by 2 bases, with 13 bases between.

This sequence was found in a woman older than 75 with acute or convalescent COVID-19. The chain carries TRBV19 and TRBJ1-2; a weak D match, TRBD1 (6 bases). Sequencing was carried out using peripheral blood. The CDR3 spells CASSPQGENYGYTF. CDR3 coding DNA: TGTGCCAGTAGCCCACAGGGAGAGAACTATGGCTACACCTTC.